This is a list of T cell receptor beta chains from one sample in a study of blood T cell repertoires in COVID-19. Sequencing was performed with immunoSEQ multiplex PCR; in TCRdb, only in-frame clones are kept and a portion is missing. Of fewer than 450,000 clones listed, approximately 90% are singletons. The source material was peripheral blood. The receptor set was obtained from a woman in her forties or fifties with COVID-19, enrolled during active disease. CDR3s include the opening cysteine and the closing phenylalanine or tryptophan. The order of the fields is V gene, J gene, clone size, D gene, CDR3 DNA, CDR3 protein. A D gene is named only where the DNA matches it firmly. Not every row has a clone size; where given, it reads once, few, many or a size class.

v_call: TRBV9; j_call: TRBJ2-3; clone_size: NA; d_call: NA; cdr3_nt: TGTGCCAGCAGCGTAGATGGGGGGGCGGGTGGCACAGATACGCAGTATTTT; cdr3_aa: CASSVDGGAGGTDTQYF
v_call: TRBV19; j_call: TRBJ1-2; clone_size: NA; d_call: NA; cdr3_nt: TGTGCCAGTAGTATGATGGGCCAGGGGAGGGGATATGGCTACACCTTC; cdr3_aa: CASSMMGQGRGYGYTF
v_call: TRBV2; j_call: TRBJ2-2; clone_size: NA; d_call: NA; cdr3_nt: TGTGCCAGCAAAGTTGGGGGGAGATGGGGCGGGGAGCTGTTTTTT; cdr3_aa: CASKVGGRWGGELFF
v_call: TRBV6-5; j_call: TRBJ1-2; clone_size: NA; d_call: TRBD1; cdr3_nt: TGTGCCAGCAGAAGACAGGGGCAAGGAGGCTACACCTTC; cdr3_aa: CASRRQGQGGYTF
v_call: TRBV5-4; j_call: TRBJ2-7; clone_size: NA; d_call: NA; cdr3_nt: TGTGCCAGCAGCCGGGACACAGGGTACGAGCAGTACTTC; cdr3_aa: CASSRDTGYEQYF
v_call: TRBV13; j_call: TRBJ1-2; clone_size: NA; d_call: NA; cdr3_nt: TGTGCCAGCAGCAAGGGAGGTTGGGGCTACACCTTC; cdr3_aa: CASSKGGWGYTF
v_call: TRBV6-5; j_call: TRBJ1-3; clone_size: NA; d_call: NA; cdr3_nt: TGTGCCAGCAGAGTCGATCAGGGCTCTGGAAACACCATATATTTT; cdr3_aa: CASRVDQGSGNTIYF
v_call: TRBV6-1; j_call: TRBJ1-2; clone_size: NA; d_call: NA; cdr3_nt: TGTGCCAGCAGTGAGGAGGGTGGCTACACCTTC; cdr3_aa: CASSEEGGYTF
v_call: TRBV2; j_call: TRBJ1-5; clone_size: NA; d_call: TRBD1; cdr3_nt: TGTGCCAGCAGAGCACAGGGGTCTAGGGGCAATCAGCCCCAGCATTTT; cdr3_aa: CASRAQGSRGNQPQHF
v_call: TRBV7-6; j_call: TRBJ1-5; clone_size: once; d_call: NA; cdr3_nt: TGTGCCAGCAGCCCGGACATTTATCAGCCCCAGCATTTT; cdr3_aa: CASSPDIYQPQHF
v_call: TRBV7-9; j_call: TRBJ1-1; clone_size: NA; d_call: NA; cdr3_nt: TGTGCCAGCAGCTGGAGAGGGGGAGAGGACACTGAAGCTTTCTTT; cdr3_aa: CASSWRGGEDTEAFF
v_call: TRBV7-9; j_call: TRBJ1-1; clone_size: few; d_call: NA; cdr3_nt: TGTGCCAGCAGGGATACAGGGAACACTGAAGCTTTCTTT; cdr3_aa: CASRDTGNTEAFF
v_call: TRBV28; j_call: TRBJ2-3; clone_size: once; d_call: TRBD2; cdr3_nt: TGTGCCAGCGCTGGGGGGGGCACAGATACGCAGTATTTT; cdr3_aa: CASAGGGTDTQYF
v_call: TRBV4-1; j_call: TRBJ1-1; clone_size: NA; d_call: TRBD1; cdr3_nt: TGCGCCAGCAGCCACCTTGGACAGGGGGCCCCTGAAGCTTTCTTT; cdr3_aa: CASSHLGQGAPEAFF
v_call: TRBV10-1; j_call: TRBJ1-4; clone_size: NA; d_call: TRBD1; cdr3_nt: TGCGCCAGCAGTGAAGGACAGGGAGTGGAAAAACTGTTTTTT; cdr3_aa: CASSEGQGVEKLFF
v_call: TRBV9; j_call: TRBJ2-1; clone_size: NA; d_call: TRBD1; cdr3_nt: TGTGCCAGCAGCGCCGGGACAGGGGCCTACAATGAGCAGTTCTTC; cdr3_aa: CASSAGTGAYNEQFF
v_call: TRBV15; j_call: TRBJ1-5; clone_size: NA; d_call: NA; cdr3_nt: TGTGCCACCAGCAGAGGACAGTATAGCAATCAGCCCCAGCATTTT; cdr3_aa: CATSRGQYSNQPQHF
v_call: TRBV30; j_call: TRBJ1-2; clone_size: NA; d_call: TRBD1; cdr3_nt: TGTGCCTCGGACAGGGCAAGGGACTATGGCTACACCTTC; cdr3_aa: CASDRARDYGYTF
v_call: TRBV30; j_call: TRBJ2-7; clone_size: NA; d_call: TRBD2; cdr3_nt: TGTGCGTCTGGGAGGGTTTCCTACGAGCAGTACTTC; cdr3_aa: CASGRVSYEQYF
v_call: TRBV6-1; j_call: TRBJ2-3; clone_size: NA; d_call: NA; cdr3_nt: TGTGCCAGCAGTGAAGATGGGAGGACAGATACGCAGTATTTT; cdr3_aa: CASSEDGRTDTQYF
v_call: TRBV5-6; j_call: TRBJ2-7; clone_size: NA; d_call: TRBD1; cdr3_nt: TGTGCCAGCAGCTCCGGGCCCGGGACAGCAGCCTCCTACGAGCAGTACTTC; cdr3_aa: CASSSGPGTAASYEQYF
v_call: TRBV7-9; j_call: TRBJ2-1; clone_size: NA; d_call: NA; cdr3_nt: TGTGCCAGCAGCTACCTTCGGGAGTTCTCCTACAATGAGCAGTTCTTC; cdr3_aa: CASSYLREFSYNEQFF
v_call: TRBV4-1; j_call: TRBJ1-1; clone_size: NA; d_call: NA; cdr3_nt: TGCGCCAGCATCGCGATCCCGGGGATGGGCACTGAAGCTTTCTTT; cdr3_aa: CASIAIPGMGTEAFF
v_call: TRBV12-3/TRBV12-4; j_call: TRBJ1-2; clone_size: NA; d_call: TRBD1; cdr3_nt: TGTGCCACCGCACGGGACAGGAACTATGGCTACACCTTC; cdr3_aa: CATARDRNYGYTF
v_call: TRBV24-1; j_call: TRBJ2-7; clone_size: NA; d_call: NA; cdr3_nt: TGTGCCACCAGTGATCCCGGGGGATCCTACGAGCAGTACTTC; cdr3_aa: CATSDPGGSYEQYF
v_call: TRBV20-1; j_call: TRBJ2-1; clone_size: NA; d_call: TRBD2; cdr3_nt: TGCAGTGCTAGTGGGCTAGCGGGGGGTCCATACAATGAGCAGTTCTTC; cdr3_aa: CSASGLAGGPYNEQFF
v_call: TRBV30; j_call: TRBJ2-7; clone_size: NA; d_call: TRBD1; cdr3_nt: TGTGCCTGGAGTCTCGCAGGGGGATCTTACGAGCAGTACTTC; cdr3_aa: CAWSLAGGSYEQYF
v_call: TRBV6-6; j_call: TRBJ2-6; clone_size: NA; d_call: TRBD2; cdr3_nt: TGTGCCAGCGGTCCTCGATCGATTATAGCGGGGGGCGTGGCCAACGTCCTGACTTTC; cdr3_aa: CASGPRSIIAGGVANVLTF
v_call: TRBV30; j_call: TRBJ1-3; clone_size: once; d_call: NA; cdr3_nt: TGTGCCTGGGACGGGGGTTTGACAGCCTCTGGAAACACCATATATTTT; cdr3_aa: CAWDGGLTASGNTIYF
v_call: TRBV9; j_call: TRBJ2-7; clone_size: NA; d_call: NA; cdr3_nt: TGTGCCAGCAGCGTGGACTATCAGGGCTACGAGCAGTACTTC; cdr3_aa: CASSVDYQGYEQYF
v_call: TRBV6-5; j_call: TRBJ2-5; clone_size: NA; d_call: TRBD2; cdr3_nt: TGTGCCAGCAGTTACGTCGGGGGGGAGACCCAGTACTTC; cdr3_aa: CASSYVGGETQYF
v_call: TRBV28; j_call: TRBJ1-5; clone_size: NA; d_call: NA; cdr3_nt: TGTGCCAGCAGTTTCCCCATCGAGGAGGGACAGCCCCAGCATTTT; cdr3_aa: CASSFPIEEGQPQHF
v_call: TRBV29-1; j_call: TRBJ2-1; clone_size: NA; d_call: TRBD1; cdr3_nt: TGCAGCGTTGGATACAGGGGGCACTACAATGAGCAGTTCTTC; cdr3_aa: CSVGYRGHYNEQFF
v_call: TRBV5-1; j_call: TRBJ2-3; clone_size: NA; d_call: TRBD1; cdr3_nt: TGCGCCAGCAGCTTGATGGGACAGGGGGCTGAGACGCAGTATTTT; cdr3_aa: CASSLMGQGAETQYF
v_call: TRBV24-1; j_call: TRBJ2-5; clone_size: NA; d_call: NA; cdr3_nt: TGTGCCACCAGTGATGGGGCCAGCTTGGGGAGGGAGACCCAGTACTTC; cdr3_aa: CATSDGASLGRETQYF
v_call: TRBV3-1/TRBV3-2; j_call: TRBJ1-1; clone_size: NA; d_call: TRBD1; cdr3_nt: TGTGCCAGCAGCCAAGAGCCTTGGACAGGGCCCACTGAAGCTTTCTTT; cdr3_aa: CASSQEPWTGPTEAFF
v_call: TRBV24-1; j_call: TRBJ1-2; clone_size: NA; d_call: TRBD1; cdr3_nt: TGTGCCACCAGTGACCAATCCGGGACAGGGGCTCCACCTCACTATGGCTACACCTTC; cdr3_aa: CATSDQSGTGAPPHYGYTF
v_call: TRBV20-1; j_call: TRBJ2-7; clone_size: NA; d_call: NA; cdr3_nt: TGCAGTGCCATCAGGGGATACGAGCAGTACTTC; cdr3_aa: CSAIRGYEQYF
v_call: TRBV5-8; j_call: TRBJ2-1; clone_size: NA; d_call: TRBD2; cdr3_nt: TGTGCCAGCAGCTCCGGGACTAGTGCCTACAATGAGCAGTTCTTC; cdr3_aa: CASSSGTSAYNEQFF
v_call: TRBV20-1; j_call: TRBJ1-1; clone_size: NA; d_call: TRBD1; cdr3_nt: TGCAGTGCTAGTGTGGAGGGGGCTACGAACACTGAAGCTTTCTTT; cdr3_aa: CSASVEGATNTEAFF
v_call: TRBV4-1; j_call: TRBJ1-2; clone_size: NA; d_call: NA; cdr3_nt: TGCGCCAGCAGCCAAATCCCCCCGCGGGGCTACACCTTC; cdr3_aa: CASSQIPPRGYTF
v_call: TRBV7-9; j_call: TRBJ2-7; clone_size: NA; d_call: TRBD1; cdr3_nt: TGTGCCAGCCAACGGGACAGGGCTTCCTACGAGCAGTACTTC; cdr3_aa: CASQRDRASYEQYF
v_call: TRBV3-1/TRBV3-2; j_call: TRBJ2-1; clone_size: once; d_call: NA; cdr3_nt: TGTGCCAGCAGCTTAAATGAGGCCAATGAGCAGTTCTTC; cdr3_aa: CASSLNEANEQFF
v_call: TRBV29-1; j_call: TRBJ1-1; clone_size: few; d_call: NA; cdr3_nt: TGCAGCGGGGACACCCTCATGAACACTGAAGCTTTCTTT; cdr3_aa: CSGDTLMNTEAFF
v_call: TRBV5-1; j_call: TRBJ1-3; clone_size: NA; d_call: NA; cdr3_nt: TGCGCCAGCAGCTTGGGCGGGACCTCTGGAAACACCATATATTTT; cdr3_aa: CASSLGGTSGNTIYF
v_call: TRBV9; j_call: TRBJ2-5; clone_size: NA; d_call: TRBD2; cdr3_nt: TGTGCCAGCAGTGCATCTAGCGGGGGGGCCCAAGAGACCCAGTACTTC; cdr3_aa: CASSASSGGAQETQYF
v_call: TRBV7-6; j_call: TRBJ2-1; clone_size: NA; d_call: NA; cdr3_nt: TGTGCCAGCAGCTTGGCCCACAATGAGCAGTTCTTC; cdr3_aa: CASSLAHNEQFF
v_call: TRBV13; j_call: TRBJ1-6; clone_size: NA; d_call: NA; cdr3_nt: TGTGCCAGCAGCTTCTCGACCAGTGAATTAGCCTCACCCCTCCACTTT; cdr3_aa: CASSFSTSELASPLHF
v_call: TRBV11-1; j_call: TRBJ2-7; clone_size: NA; d_call: NA; cdr3_nt: TGTGCCAGCAGCCAACGGACAGTCTCCTACGAGCAGTACTTC; cdr3_aa: CASSQRTVSYEQYF
v_call: TRBV7-3; j_call: TRBJ1-1; clone_size: NA; d_call: TRBD1; cdr3_nt: TGTGCCAGCAGCTTAACCGGGGGACAGCTCGAAGCTTTCTTT; cdr3_aa: CASSLTGGQLEAFF
v_call: TRBV29-1; j_call: TRBJ1-1; clone_size: once; d_call: NA; cdr3_nt: TGCAGCGTTGTGTTGGGCCAAAACACTGAAGCTTTCTTT; cdr3_aa: CSVVLGQNTEAFF
v_call: TRBV28; j_call: TRBJ1-1; clone_size: few; d_call: NA; cdr3_nt: TGTGCCAGCAGGCATCCGGACATTTTTGAAGCTTTCTTT; cdr3_aa: CASRHPDIFEAFF
v_call: TRBV5-4; j_call: TRBJ2-7; clone_size: once; d_call: NA; cdr3_nt: TGTGCCAGCACCCACCCGGACTACTCCTACGAGCAGTACTTC; cdr3_aa: CASTHPDYSYEQYF
v_call: TRBV6-1; j_call: TRBJ1-5; clone_size: NA; d_call: NA; cdr3_nt: TGTGCCAGCAGGGAAGAGTACCGGGGAGGCAATCAGCCCCAGCATTTT; cdr3_aa: CASREEYRGGNQPQHF
v_call: TRBV7-9; j_call: TRBJ1-2; clone_size: NA; d_call: NA; cdr3_nt: TGTGCCAGCAGCTTAGACTCTAACTATGGCTACACCTTC; cdr3_aa: CASSLDSNYGYTF
v_call: TRBV4-1; j_call: TRBJ1-1; clone_size: NA; d_call: TRBD1; cdr3_nt: TGCGCCAGCAGCCAAGCCCCTGGACAGGGTTGGGGTACTGAAGCTTTCTTT; cdr3_aa: CASSQAPGQGWGTEAFF
v_call: TRBV4-2; j_call: TRBJ2-4; clone_size: NA; d_call: NA; cdr3_nt: TGTGCCAGCAGCCAAGAGGTGGGTCTGCCCAGGGCCATTCAGTACTTC; cdr3_aa: CASSQEVGLPRAIQYF
v_call: TRBV7-9; j_call: TRBJ2-1; clone_size: NA; d_call: NA; cdr3_nt: TGTGCCAGCAGCTCCTCAACTAGAAATGAGCAGTTCTTC; cdr3_aa: CASSSSTRNEQFF
v_call: TRBV18; j_call: TRBJ1-1; clone_size: once; d_call: TRBD1; cdr3_nt: TGTGCCAGCTCACCGGACAGGGCAATAATGAACACTGAAGCTTTCTTT; cdr3_aa: CASSPDRAIMNTEAFF